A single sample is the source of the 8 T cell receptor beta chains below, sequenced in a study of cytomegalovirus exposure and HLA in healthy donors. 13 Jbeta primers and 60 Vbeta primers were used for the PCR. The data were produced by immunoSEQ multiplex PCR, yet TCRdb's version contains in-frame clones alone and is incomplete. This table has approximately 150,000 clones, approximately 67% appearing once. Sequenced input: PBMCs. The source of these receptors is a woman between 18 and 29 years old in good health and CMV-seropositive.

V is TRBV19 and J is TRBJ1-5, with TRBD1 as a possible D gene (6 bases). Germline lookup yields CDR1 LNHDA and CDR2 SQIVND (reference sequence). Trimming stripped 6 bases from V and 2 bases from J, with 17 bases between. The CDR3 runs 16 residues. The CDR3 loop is CASRPGRGLGNQPQHF. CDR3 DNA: TGTGCCAGTAGGCCCGGCAGGGGCCTAGGCAATCAGCCCCAGCATTTT.

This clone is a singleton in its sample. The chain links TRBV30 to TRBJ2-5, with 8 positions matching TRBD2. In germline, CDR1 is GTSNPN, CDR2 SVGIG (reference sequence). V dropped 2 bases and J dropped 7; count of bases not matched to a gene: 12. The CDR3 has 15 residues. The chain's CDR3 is CAWSKGLGSGGTQYF. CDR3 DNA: TGTGCCTGGAGTAAGGGACTAGGGTCCGGGGGGACCCAGTACTTC.

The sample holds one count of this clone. The CDR3 loop reads CASSYERRSYEQYF. The DNA of the CDR3 is TGTGCCAGCAGTTACGAGCGTCGCAGCTACGAGCAGTACTTC. The V gene is TRBV6-5, the J gene TRBJ2-7; D gene unclear. Germline CDR1 is MNHEY and CDR2 is SVGAGI. Trimming stripped 2 bases from V and 3 bases from J, with 11 bases between. CDR3 length: 14 amino acids.

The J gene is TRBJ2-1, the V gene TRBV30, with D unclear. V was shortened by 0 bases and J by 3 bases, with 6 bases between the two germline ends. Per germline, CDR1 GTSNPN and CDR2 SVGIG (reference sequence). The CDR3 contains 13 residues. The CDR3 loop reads CAWSVSLYNEQFF. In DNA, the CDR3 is TGTGCCTGGAGTGTCAGTCTCTACAATGAGCAGTTCTTC.

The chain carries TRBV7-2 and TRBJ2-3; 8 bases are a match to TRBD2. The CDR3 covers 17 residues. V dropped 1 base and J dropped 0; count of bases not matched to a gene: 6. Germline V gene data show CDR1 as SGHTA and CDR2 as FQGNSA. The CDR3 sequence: CASSLVGTRGSTDTQYF. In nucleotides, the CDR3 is TGTGCCAGCAGCTTAGTTGGGACTAGAGGTAGCACAGATACGCAGTATTTT.

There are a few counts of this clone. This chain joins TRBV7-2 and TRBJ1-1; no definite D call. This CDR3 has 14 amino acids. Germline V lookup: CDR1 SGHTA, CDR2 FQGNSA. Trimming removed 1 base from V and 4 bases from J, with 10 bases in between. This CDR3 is CASSLVVVSTEAFF. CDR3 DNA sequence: TGTGCCAGCAGCTTAGTAGTGGTCTCCACTGAAGCTTTCTTT.

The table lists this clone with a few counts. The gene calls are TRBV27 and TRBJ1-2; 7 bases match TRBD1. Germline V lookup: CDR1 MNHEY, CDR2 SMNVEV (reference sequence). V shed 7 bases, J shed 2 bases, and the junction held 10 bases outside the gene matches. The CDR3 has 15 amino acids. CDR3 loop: CASTVQGNRNYGYTF. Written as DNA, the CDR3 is TGTGCCAGCACGGTACAGGGGAATAGGAACTATGGCTACACCTTC.

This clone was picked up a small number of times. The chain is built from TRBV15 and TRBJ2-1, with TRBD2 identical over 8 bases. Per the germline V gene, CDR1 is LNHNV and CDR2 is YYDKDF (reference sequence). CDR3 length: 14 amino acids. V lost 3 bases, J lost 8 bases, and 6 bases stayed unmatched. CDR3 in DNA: TGTGCCACCAGCAGGGAACTAGCGGCGGATGAGCAGTTCTTC. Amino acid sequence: CATSRELAADEQFF.